These 14 T cell receptor beta chains share one sample of origin, sequenced in a study of cytomegalovirus exposure and HLA in healthy donors. A multiplex PCR was run with 60 Vbeta primers and 13 Jbeta primers. Clones were sequenced by immunoSEQ multiplex PCR, and TCRdb holds only the in-frame ones, with some missing. This table holds some 170,000 clones, around four fifths found once. The source material was PBMCs. These receptor sequences come from a man aged 45-65 years in good health and CMV-seropositive.

Here the CDR3 reads CASSYGTSGYAYEQYF. CDR3 nucleotides: TGTGCCAGCAGTTACGGGACTAGCGGTTACGCCTACGAGCAGTACTTC. The J gene is TRBJ2-7, the V gene TRBV6-5, with 11 positions matching TRBD2. The CDR3 has 16 amino acids. Germline CDR1 is MNHEY and CDR2 is SVGAGI. The trim removed 2 bases at V and 2 bases at J, leaving 5 bases unmatched.

The CDR3 region has the DNA TGTGCCAGCAGCCAAGCACTATCCGGCGGGGAGCTGTTTTTT. This encodes CASSQALSGGELFF. The chain has TRBV14 and TRBJ2-2, with D uncertain. The CDR3 covers 14 residues. Germline-derived CDR1 and CDR2 are SGHDN and FVKESK. Trimming took off 1 base at V and 7 bases at J, with 10 bases between the two ends. Looking up the rest from reference TRBV14 and TRBJ2-2 gives the full variable domain: EAGVTQFPSHSVIEKGQTVTLRCDPISGHDNLYWYRRVMGKEIKFLLHFVKESKQDESGMPNNRFLAERTGGTYSTLKVQPAELEDSGVYFCASSQALSGGELFFGEGSRLTVL.

V is TRBV2 and J is TRBJ1-1, with D uncertain. Germline V gene sequence: CDR1 SNHLY, CDR2 FYNNEI. The CDR3 length is 13 residues. V was pared by 6 bases and J by 4 bases, with 12 bases between. The CDR3 loop reads CASRAPAATEAFF. DNA for the CDR3: TGTGCCAGCAGGGCCCCGGCGGCCACTGAAGCTTTCTTT.

The rearrangement uses TRBV29-1 and TRBJ2-5, with 9 bases lining up with TRBD1. The CDR3 contains 14 residues. The V gene end was trimmed by 4 bases and the J gene end by 4 bases; junction bases not matched to a gene: 7. The germline V gene encodes CDR1 SQVTM and CDR2 ANQGSEA. The CDR3 nucleotides are TGCAGCGTTGCCAGGACAGGGGATAGAGAGACCCAGTACTTC. As protein: CSVARTGDRETQYF.

The chain is built from TRBV28 and TRBJ2-7, with D possibly TRBD1 on 6 matching bases. Germline V lookup: CDR1 MDHEN, CDR2 SYDVKM. The CDR3 is 16 amino acids. Trimming took 5 bases from V and 0 from J, leaving 17 bases between them. CDR3 loop: CASSPDQGLLSYEQYF. In DNA form, the CDR3 reads TGTGCCAGCAGTCCGGACCAGGGGCTGCTCTCCTACGAGCAGTACTTC.

The rearrangement uses TRBV5-6 and TRBJ1-5; D not resolved. The V end was cut by 4 bases, the J end by 11 bases, with 16 bases between. Germline V gene lookup returns CDR1 SGHDT and CDR2 YYEEEE. The CDR3 totals 13 residues. The CDR3 is CASSHRRWEAQHF. In DNA, the CDR3 is TGTGCCAGCAGCCACCGGCGGTGGGAGGCCCAGCATTTT.

The chain carries TRBV7-9 and TRBJ2-7; TRBD1 agrees at 12 bases. Germline values: CDR1 SEHNR, CDR2 FQNEAQ (reference sequence). Trimming at V came to 2 bases and at J to 6 bases, leaving 5 bases not matched to a gene. The CDR3 length is 15 residues. The CDR3 nucleotides are TGTGCCAGCAGCTTACTACCGGGACAGGGGGCCGAGCAGTACTTC. Protein product: CASSLLPGQGAEQYF.

The rearrangement uses TRBV19 and TRBJ2-1, with 13 positions matching TRBD2. The CDR3 is 17 residues long. The germline V gene has CDR1 LNHDA and CDR2 SQIVND (reference sequence). The ends lost 7 bases at V and 7 bases at J; junction bases unmatched: 13. The CDR3 DNA sequence: TGTGCCAGTACCCCCAGGACTAGCGGGAGAAGAAGAAATGAGCAGTTCTTC. It yields the protein CASTPRTSGRRRNEQFF.

The J gene is TRBJ1-5, the V gene TRBV7-2; TRBD1 might be the D (5 bases). This CDR3 is 14 amino acids long. Looked up from germline, CDR1 is SGHTA and CDR2 is FQGNSA. Deletions cut 4 bases from V and 4 bases from J, with 11 bases between. The CDR3 here is CASSWTSPNQPQHF. The DNA for the CDR3 is TGTGCCAGCAGCTGGACAAGCCCGAATCAGCCCCAGCATTTT.

The rearrangement joins TRBV6-8 to TRBJ1-1; D gene ambiguous. The CDR3 covers 15 residues. Trimming took 2 bases from V and 0 from J, leaving 10 bases between them. Per germline, CDR1 MNHGY and CDR2 SAAAGT. The CDR3 sequence: CASSYGQMLNTEAFF. CDR3 coding DNA: TGTGCCAGCAGTTACGGCCAGATGCTGAACACTGAAGCTTTCTTT.

This clone was found a few times. The J gene is TRBJ2-3, the V gene TRBV14; no clear D gene. The CDR3 runs 12 residues. Trimming left V 4 bases short and J 0 bases short, with 2 bases between. Germline loops: CDR1 SGHDN, CDR2 FVKESK. CDR3 protein: CASSLSTDTQYF. The DNA for the CDR3 is TGTGCCAGCAGCCTAAGCACAGATACGCAGTATTTT.

This chain connects TRBV9 to TRBJ2-5; 10 bases are shared with TRBD1. CDR3 length: 15 residues. V gave up 0 bases and J gave up 5 bases; unmatched junction bases: 4. CDR1 is SGDLS and CDR2 is YYNGEE in the germline V gene. The CDR3 region has the DNA TGTGCCAGCAGCGTAGACGAGGGACAGGGGGAGACCCAGTACTTC. The encoded protein is CASSVDEGQGETQYF.

V and J are TRBV9 and TRBJ2-7, with TRBD2 matching over 7 bases. The CDR3 loop spans 15 amino acids. Per the germline V gene, CDR1 is SGDLS and CDR2 is YYNGEE. J was trimmed by 4 bases and V by 0 bases; bases with no gene match: 7. CDR3 sequence (DNA): TGTGCCAGCAGCGTAGCGGGAGGACATCCTTACGAGCAGTACTTC. Translated, it gives CASSVAGGHPYEQYF. The variable domain in full, completed from reference TRBV9 and TRBJ2-7, reads DSGVTQTPKHLITATGQRVTLRCSPRSGDLSVYWYQQSLDQGLQFLIQYYNGEERAKGNILERFSAQQFPDLHSELNLSSLELGDSALYFCASSVAGGHPYEQYFGPGTRLTVT.

J is TRBJ2-2 and V is TRBV29-1; D is undetermined. Trimming removed 0 bases from V and 3 bases from J, with 5 bases in between. The CDR3 is 13 amino acids. The germline gives CDR1 SQVTM, CDR2 ANQGSEA. CDR3 sequence reads: CSVEDPDTGELFF. The DNA for the CDR3 is TGCAGCGTTGAAGATCCGGACACCGGGGAGCTGTTTTTT.